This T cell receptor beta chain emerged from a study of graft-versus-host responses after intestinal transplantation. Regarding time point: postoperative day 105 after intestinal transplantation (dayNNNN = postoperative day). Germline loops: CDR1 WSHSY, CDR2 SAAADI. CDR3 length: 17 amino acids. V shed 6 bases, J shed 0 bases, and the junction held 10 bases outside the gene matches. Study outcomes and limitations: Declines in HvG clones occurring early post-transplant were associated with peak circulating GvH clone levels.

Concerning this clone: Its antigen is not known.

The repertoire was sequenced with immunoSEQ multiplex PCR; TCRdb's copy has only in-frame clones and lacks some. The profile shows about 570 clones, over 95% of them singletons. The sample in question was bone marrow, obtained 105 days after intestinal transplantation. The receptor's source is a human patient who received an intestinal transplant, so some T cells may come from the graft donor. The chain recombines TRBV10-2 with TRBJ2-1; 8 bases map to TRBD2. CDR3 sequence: CASSLLLAGSSYNEQFF. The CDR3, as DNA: TGCGCCAGCAGCCTATTATTAGCGGGGAGCTCCTACAATGAGCAGTTCTTC.